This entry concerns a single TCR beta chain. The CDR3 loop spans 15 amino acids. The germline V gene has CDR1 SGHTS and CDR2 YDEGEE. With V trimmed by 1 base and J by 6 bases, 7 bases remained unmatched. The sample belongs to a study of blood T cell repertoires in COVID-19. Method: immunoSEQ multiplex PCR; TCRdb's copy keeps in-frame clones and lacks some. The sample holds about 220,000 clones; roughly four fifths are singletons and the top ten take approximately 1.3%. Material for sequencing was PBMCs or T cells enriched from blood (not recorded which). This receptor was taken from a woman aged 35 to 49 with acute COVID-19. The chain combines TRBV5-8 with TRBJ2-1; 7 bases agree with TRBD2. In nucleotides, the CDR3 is TGTGCCAGCAGCTTGCCCACTAGCGAAGGCAATGAGCAGTTCTTC. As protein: CASSLPTSEGNEQFF.